These 21 T cell receptor beta chains were all obtained from the same sample, sequenced in a study of shared T cell receptors in the human thymus (dated by TCRdb to 2020 to 2023). The library was produced with the immunoSEQ multiplex PCR assay. The table comes from immuneACCESS by way of TCRdb, which keeps in-frame sequences with V and J called. Part of the clones is missing from these tables; in studies checked, under half for an unresolved V gene and the rest for unknown reasons. The sample profile shows over 450,000 clones; around three quarters of them were found once. The ten largest clones add up to 0.01% to 0.015% of the sample. This same sample was also part of a study on human thymus T cells.

The sequencing sample was made of thymocytes. The receptors were gathered from a boy under two years old with a congenital heart defect. Donor details come from another sample of the same person, matched by shared clones.

The rearrangement uses TRBV4-1 and TRBJ1-5, with no clear D. Trimming stripped 4 bases from V and 2 bases from J, with 9 bases between. CDR1 and CDR2 (germline): MGHRA, YSYEKL. This CDR3 spans 14 amino acids. The CDR3 DNA reads as TGCGCCAGCAGCCCCAGGTCGGGCAATCAGCCCCAGCATTTT. This sequence encodes CASSPRSGNQPQHF.

This chain links TRBV27 with TRBJ1-2; TRBD1 agrees at 7 bases. Looked up from germline, CDR1 is MNHEY and CDR2 is SMNVEV (reference sequence). V trimming: 1 base; J trimming: 4 bases; junction bases outside the gene matches: 15. The CDR3 is 18 residues long. The CDR3 region has the DNA TGTGCCAGCAGTTTATTTGCGGGGACAGTTCGGGAAGGCTATGGCTACACCTTC. Its translation: CASSLFAGTVREGYGYTF.

This clone showed up just a few times. The V and J genes are TRBV5-4 and TRBJ2-5, with D possibly TRBD1 on 6 matching bases. CDR3 length: 16 residues. CDR1 SGHNT and CDR2 YYREEE come from the germline V gene (reference sequence). V lost 0 bases to trimming and J lost 2 bases, with 14 bases between them. CDR3 coding DNA: TGTGCCAGCAGCTTGGCTCGCTGGGACAATCAAGAGACCCAGTACTTC. Translated: CASSLARWDNQETQYF.

The rearrangement links TRBV7-8 to TRBJ1-1; a weak D match, TRBD1 (6 bases). CDR1 SGHVS and CDR2 FQNEAQ come from the germline V gene. Trimming shortened V by 5 bases and J by 1 base, and 14 bases separated the two germline ends. The CDR3 is 15 amino acids. The chain's CDR3 is CASSRGREPNTEAFF. For the CDR3, the DNA is TGTGCCAGCAGCCGGGGGCGGGAGCCGAACACTGAAGCTTTCTTT.

The chain is built from TRBV11-3 and TRBJ2-7; 7 positions match TRBD1. The CDR3 consists of 14 residues. V dropped 1 base and J dropped 0; count of bases not matched to a gene: 0. Per the germline V gene, CDR1 is SGHNT and CDR2 is YENEEA. CDR3 DNA sequence: TGTGCCAGCAGCTTAGGGGACAGCTCCTACGAGCAGTACTTC. This encodes CASSLGDSSYEQYF. Complete variable domain (other parts from reference TRBV11-3 and TRBJ2-7): EAGVVQSPRYKIIEKKQPVAFWCNPISGHNTLYWYLQNLGQGPELLIRYENEEAVDDSQLPKDRFSAERLKGVDSTLKIQPAELGDSAVYLCASSLGDSSYEQYFGPGTRLTVT.

The chain uses TRBV11-2 and TRBJ2-5, with D possibly matching TRBD2 (7 bases). This CDR3 region has 17 residues. CDR1 and CDR2 (germline): SGHAT, FQNNGV. Trimming took 2 bases from V and 5 from J, leaving 21 bases between them. In DNA, the CDR3 is TGTGCCAGCAGCTTAAAAGGGAGGGGAGACAGGTCTGAGACCCAGTACTTC. Translating it yields CASSLKGRGDRSETQYF.

This rearrangement joins TRBV5-6 to TRBJ2-3; TRBD2 aligns across 8 bases. J was trimmed by 7 bases and V by 4 bases; bases with no gene match: 11. CDR1 and CDR2 (germline): SGHDT, YYEEEE. The CDR3 is 15 amino acids. The CDR3 DNA reads as TGTGCCAGCAGCCTGGGGGGACTAGAAGGAAATACGCAGTATTTT. Translating gives CASSLGGLEGNTQYF.

The chain uses TRBV6-6 and TRBJ2-7, with 7 bases identical to TRBD1. The germline CDR1 and CDR2 sequences are MNHNY and SVGAGI (reference sequence). CDR3 length: 14 amino acids. J gave up 2 bases and V 7 bases, and 8 bases lay outside the gene matches. The CDR3 DNA reads TGTGCCAGCACCCCTTCGGGACAGACCTACGAGCAGTACTTC. Residues: CASTPSGQTYEQYF.

The chain employs TRBV27 and TRBJ2-3; D unclear. V was pared by 1 base and J by 6 bases, with 8 bases between. Germline V gene data show CDR1 as MNHEY and CDR2 as SMNVEV (reference sequence). The length of the CDR3 is 13 residues. The CDR3 nucleotides are TGTGCCAGCAGTTTATTTTGGCCGGATACGCAGTATTTT. It yields the protein CASSLFWPDTQYF.

The V call is TRBV4-2, the J call TRBJ2-1; TRBD2 matches 9 bases. Germline V CDR1 and CDR2: LGHNA, YNFKEQ. This CDR3 is 19 amino acids long. V trimming: 0 bases; J trimming: 7 bases; junction bases outside the gene matches: 16. CDR3 sequence (DNA): TGTGCCAGCAGCCAAGAGGTAATCGCGGGAGGGCCCGGGTCGAATGAGCAGTTCTTC. This translates into CASSQEVIAGGPGSNEQFF.

The J gene is TRBJ2-7, the V gene TRBV4-1; possibly TRBD1 for D (5 bases). From germline, CDR1 is MGHRA and CDR2 YSYEKL. V was shortened by 2 bases and J by 2 bases, with 10 bases between the two germline ends. The CDR3 runs to 14 residues. CDR3 region: CASSQPNRTYEQYF. The CDR3 DNA is TGCGCCAGCAGCCAACCCAACAGGACCTACGAGCAGTACTTC.

In this sample, this clone turned up a few times. The gene calls are TRBV4-1 and TRBJ1-5, with D hard to call. This CDR3 region has 15 residues. Germline CDR1 MGHRA, CDR2 YSYEKL. The V end was cut by 3 bases, the J end by 11 bases, with 20 bases between. CDR3 DNA sequence: TGCGCCAGCAGCCAGAAACCCGGCGGCCCTTCGTCCCAGCATTTT. Encoded protein: CASSQKPGGPSSQHF.

The J gene is TRBJ2-3, the V gene TRBV5-4, with 8 bases lining up with TRBD2. Trimming removed 4 bases from V and 2 bases from J; junction bases left unmatched: 12. The CDR3 consists of 17 residues. In germline, CDR1 is SGHNT, CDR2 YYREEE (reference sequence). CDR3 DNA sequence: TGTGCCAGCAGCCCCGGTGGGAGCGGGAGTTCCACAGATACGCAGTATTTT. It translates to CASSPGGSGSSTDTQYF.

In this sample, this clone turned up a few times. This chain connects TRBV29-1 to TRBJ1-4; D perhaps matches TRBD1 (6 bases). CDR1 and CDR2 (germline): SQVTM, ANQGSEA. Trimming took 6 bases from V and 8 from J, leaving 19 bases between them. The CDR3 loop spans 14 amino acids. This CDR3 reads CSVFVDRHEEKLFF. For the CDR3, the DNA is TGCAGCGTATTCGTCGACAGGCACGAAGAAAAACTGTTTTTT.

This chain joins TRBV2 and TRBJ2-3; 13 bases are shared with TRBD2. The CDR3 is made up of 19 amino acids. J lost 0 bases, V lost 7 bases, and 13 bases had no gene match. Germline V gene lookup returns CDR1 SNHLY and CDR2 FYNNEI. CDR3 sequence (DNA): TGTGCCAGCAATAGAGGGACTAGCGGGAAACCAGTAAGCACAGATACGCAGTATTTT. Protein: CASNRGTSGKPVSTDTQYF.

J is TRBJ2-7 and V is TRBV27; TRBD2 matches 15 bases. Germline CDR1 is MNHEY and CDR2 is SMNVEV (reference sequence). Trimming took 5 bases from V and 3 from J; bases not matched to a gene: 11. The CDR3 runs 18 residues. CDR3 loop: CASSRGTSGRMAVYEQYF. In nucleotides, the CDR3 is TGTGCCAGCAGTCGGGGGACTAGCGGGAGGATGGCGGTCTACGAGCAGTACTTC.

The chain uses TRBV30 and TRBJ1-2, with 7 bases identical to TRBD1. The CDR3 has 14 residues. Trimming took 3 bases from V and 0 from J; bases not matched to a gene: 4. Germline lookup yields CDR1 GTSNPN and CDR2 SVGIG (reference sequence). CDR3 in DNA: TGTGCCTGGAGAGGGGGACAGCCTAACTATGGCTACACCTTC. Translated, it gives CAWRGGQPNYGYTF.

The chain joins TRBV14 to TRBJ2-1, with TRBD1 identical over 7 bases. Trimming took 6 bases from V and 8 from J; bases not matched to a gene: 13. CDR1 and CDR2 from the germline V gene are SGHDN and FVKESK. The CDR3 covers 15 residues. In nucleotides, the CDR3 is TGTGCCAGCAGTTTAATGACAGGGAAGGGGGATGAGCAGTTCTTC. Its translation: CASSLMTGKGDEQFF.

This chain links TRBV5-1 with TRBJ2-7; D remains unclear. The germline CDR1 and CDR2 sequences are SGHRS and YFSETQ. Trimming removed 0 bases at V and 2 bases at J, with 15 bases between. This CDR3 is built from 16 residues. The CDR3 DNA reads TGCGCCAGCAGCTTGGGTTCGGTGGGCCCTCCCTACGAGCAGTACTTC. Encoded protein: CASSLGSVGPPYEQYF.

V and J are TRBV4-2 and TRBJ2-2, with 12 bases fitting TRBD2. The CDR3 loop spans 15 amino acids. The germline gives CDR1 LGHNA, CDR2 YNFKEQ. The J segment lost 7 bases and the V segment lost 4 bases, leaving 4 bases of the junction unmatched. CDR3 in DNA: TGTGCCAGCAGCCCGCCTAGCGGGAGGGTCGGGGAGCTGTTTTTT. Protein sequence: CASSPPSGRVGELFF.

This sequence joins TRBV30 and TRBJ2-5, with TRBD2 matching over 10 bases. The CDR3 spans 16 residues. The germline gives CDR1 GTSNPN, CDR2 SVGIG (reference sequence). V lost 2 bases to trimming and J lost 7 bases; unmatched junction nucleotides: 13. The CDR3 spells CAWSRVSGRPGGTQYF. CDR3 nucleotide sequence: TGTGCCTGGAGTCGAGTTAGCGGGAGGCCCGGAGGGACCCAGTACTTC.